One sample yielded the 5 T cell receptor beta chains listed below, sequenced in a study of OX40 agonist ivuxolimab in advanced cancers. Sequenced by immunoSEQ multiplex PCR; TCRdb stores in-frame clones only, minus some. The sample has roughly 20,000 clones, approximately 79% seen once. The source was CD4+ or CD8+ T cells sorted from blood, collected in a trial of the OX40 agonist ivuxolimab. The origin of the receptors is an adult with an advanced solid tumor such as melanoma, head and neck, liver or kidney cancer.

The table lists this clone with a count of one. The chain couples TRBV28 to TRBJ2-7; D is uncertain. Trimming removed 2 bases from V and 5 bases from J, with 7 bases in between. CDR1 MDHEN and CDR2 SYDVKM come from the germline V gene. The CDR3 is 12 residues long. This CDR3 is CASSLGSHEQYF. The CDR3 DNA reads TGTGCCAGCAGTTTAGGCAGCCACGAGCAGTACTTC.

By its share, this clone is medium-sized. The chain recombines TRBV27 with TRBJ2-1; no reliable D call. The CDR3 has 12 amino acids. Germline V CDR1 and CDR2: MNHEY, SMNVEV (reference sequence). V was clipped by 5 bases and J by 8 bases, with 10 bases between them. The chain's CDR3 is CASSRIMDEQFF. CDR3 coding DNA: TGTGCCAGCAGTAGGATTATGGATGAGCAGTTCTTC.

About this clone itself: The sample has other DNA sequences that encode this CDR3 too. The gene calls are TRBV13 and TRBJ1-3; 7 bases align to TRBD1. The CDR3 has 13 amino acids. V lost 5 bases to trimming and J lost 4 bases; unmatched junction nucleotides: 2. CDR1 and CDR2 (germline): PRHDT, FYEKMQ (reference sequence). CDR3 bases: TGTGCCAGCAGCCTGGGACAGGGAAACACCATATATTTT. Encoded protein: CASSLGQGNTIYF.

V usage is TRBV19 and J usage is TRBJ1-1; D is possibly TRBD1 (6 bases). Germline loops: CDR1 LNHDA, CDR2 SQIVND (reference sequence). The CDR3 spans 14 residues. Between the trimmed V and J ends, which lost 1 base and 5 bases, there was a span of 11 bases. The CDR3 DNA is TGTGCCAGTAGTATAGGCAGGGGAAGGACTGAAGCTTTCTTT. It codes for CASSIGRGRTEAFF.

The rearrangement joins TRBV10-3 to TRBJ2-2, with TRBD2 matching 11 bases. The V and J ends lost 8 bases and 5 bases, in that order; junction bases with no gene match: 10. This CDR3 contains 16 residues. Germline lookup yields CDR1 ENHRY and CDR2 SYGVKD. This CDR3 is CAIFATSGEMTGELFF. CDR3 nucleotides: TGTGCCATCTTCGCGACTAGCGGGGAGATGACCGGGGAGCTGTTTTTT.